The 14 T cell receptor beta chains given below trace back to one sample, sequenced in a study of blood T cell repertoires in COVID-19 (dated by TCRdb to 2019 to 2021). Libraries were made using the immunoSEQ multiplex PCR assay. TCRdb mirrors the immuneACCESS table, restricted to in-frame sequences. Some clones are absent from its copies; in checked studies, under half trace to an unresolved V gene, and the reason for the others is unknown. The sample profile shows around 150,000 clones; roughly nine tenths of them were found once. Together, the top ten hold 2.5% to 3% of the sample. Sequenced input: peripheral blood. These receptors were collected from a human donor with COVID-19, enrolled during active disease. The donor label of this sample is uncertain.

The chain couples TRBV20-1 to TRBJ1-2, with D maybe TRBD1 (6 bases). The CDR3 has 11 amino acids. Per the germline V gene, CDR1 is DFQATT and CDR2 is SNEGSKA (reference sequence). V dropped 4 bases and J dropped 8 bases, with 11 bases sitting between them. CDR3 sequence reads: CSATGQSGYTF. The CDR3 DNA reads as TGCAGTGCTACCGGACAGTCGGGCTACACCTTC.

The CDR3 spells CASSVNRDTGELFF. The DNA of the CDR3 is TGTGCCAGCAGCGTTAACAGGGACACCGGGGAGCTGTTTTTT. V gene TRBV9 combines with J gene TRBJ2-2, with D possibly TRBD1 on 6 matching bases. CDR1 and CDR2 from the germline V gene are SGDLS and YYNGEE. V was trimmed by 2 bases and J by 3 bases, leaving 8 bases between them. The CDR3 has 14 amino acids.

The V call is TRBV5-1, the J call TRBJ2-6; D remains ambiguous. The V and J ends lost 4 bases and 0 bases respectively, with 17 bases between them. The CDR3 extends over 18 amino acids. From germline, CDR1 is SGHRS and CDR2 YFSETQ. The CDR3: CASSPNPIASSGANVLTF. The CDR3 DNA is TGCGCCAGCAGCCCCAATCCCATAGCTAGCTCTGGGGCCAACGTCCTGACTTTC.

The genes are TRBV6-5 and TRBJ1-1; D might be TRBD1 (6 bases). Deletions cut 0 bases from V and 5 bases from J, with 13 bases between. There are 15 residues in the CDR3. CDR1 and CDR2 (germline): MNHEY, SVGAGI. CDR3 in amino acids: CASSYSGAPGTEAFF. Written as DNA, the CDR3 is TGTGCCAGCAGTTACTCGGGGGCCCCGGGGACTGAAGCTTTCTTT.

The chain recombines TRBV18 with TRBJ2-1; 8 bases align to TRBD1. The V gene's germline CDR1 is KGHSH and CDR2 LQKENI. The V gene end was trimmed by 4 bases and the J gene end by 9 bases; junction bases not matched to a gene: 11. The CDR3 is 15 amino acids. The chain's CDR3 is CASSQRTGLMTEQFF. Here the CDR3 DNA reads TGTGCCAGCTCACAGAGGACAGGGCTGATGACTGAGCAGTTCTTC.

This chain links TRBV19 with TRBJ1-1, with no clear D. Germline V gene lookup returns CDR1 LNHDA and CDR2 SQIVND (reference sequence). V lost 3 bases and J lost 1, with 6 bases in between. The CDR3 length is 13 residues. DNA for the CDR3: TGTGCCAGTAGTATTTGGCAGAACACTGAAGCTTTCTTT. Protein: CASSIWQNTEAFF.

V and J are TRBV3-1 (or the pseudogene TRBV3-2) and TRBJ1-5; 7 positions match TRBD1. This CDR3 comprises 16 residues. The V segment lost 0 bases and the J segment 7 bases; nucleotides outside the gene matches: 9. Germline CDR1 is LGHDT and CDR2 is YNNKEL (reference sequence). The CDR3 DNA is TGTGCCAGCAGCCAAGATAGCCGACAGGGTGGCCAGCCCCAGCATTTT. It is translated as CASSQDSRQGGQPQHF.

The chain couples TRBV5-1 to TRBJ2-7; no clear D. The CDR3 totals 12 residues. Per germline, CDR1 SGHRS and CDR2 YFSETQ. V gave up 5 bases and J gave up 4 bases, with 10 bases separating them. The CDR3 loop reads CASRSTSYEQYF. The CDR3, as DNA: TGCGCCAGCAGGTCCACAAGTTACGAGCAGTACTTC.

The chain carries TRBV19 and TRBJ2-3; D ambiguous. V lost 6 bases and J lost 2, with 12 bases in between. In germline, CDR1 is LNHDA, CDR2 SQIVND (reference sequence). CDR3 length: 14 amino acids. This chain's CDR3 is CASRGLGHTDTQYF. DNA for the CDR3: TGTGCCAGTAGGGGCCTGGGCCACACAGATACGCAGTATTTT.

V usage is TRBV18 and J usage is TRBJ1-6; no clear D. The CDR3 sequence is 15 residues long. CDR1 and CDR2 from the germline V gene are KGHSH and LQKENI. Deletions cut 5 bases from V and 9 bases from J, with 17 bases between. CDR3 sequence: CASSNLGGTPSPLHF. For the CDR3, the DNA is TGTGCCAGCTCAAATCTAGGCGGAACCCCTTCACCCCTCCACTTT.

The chain is built from TRBV15 and TRBJ1-5, with a tentative D call TRBD1 (5 bases). This CDR3 contains 17 residues. Trimming took off 3 bases at V and 7 bases at J, with 22 bases between the two ends. CDR1 LNHNV and CDR2 YYDKDF come from the germline V gene (reference sequence). The DNA for the CDR3 is TGTGCCACCAGCAGGTCTAACGGGGTTTCTCGGGGGCAGCCCCAGCATTTT. Translated, it gives CATSRSNGVSRGQPQHF.

The V and J genes are TRBV7-9 and TRBJ2-4; perhaps TRBD2 as D (5 bases). V gave up 5 bases and J gave up 1 base, with 12 bases separating them. Germline V gene data show CDR1 as SEHNR and CDR2 as FQNEAQ (reference sequence). This CDR3 comprises 15 residues. CDR3 bases: TGTGCCAGCAGCCCTCACGGGATTGCCAAAAACATTCAGTACTTC. Encoded protein: CASSPHGIAKNIQYF.

This chain joins TRBV19 and TRBJ1-1, with TRBD1 as a possible D gene (6 bases). The CDR3 consists of 13 residues. Trimming took off 5 bases at V and 5 bases at J, with 12 bases between the two ends. Germline CDR1 and CDR2: LNHDA and SQIVND (reference sequence). CDR3 DNA sequence: TGTGCCAGTAGTGTAAACAGGGATACTGAAGCTTTCTTT. This translates into CASSVNRDTEAFF.

This sequence joins TRBV15 and TRBJ1-5; D gene uncertain. Germline assignment: CDR1 LNHNV and CDR2 YYDKDF (reference sequence). The CDR3 length is 14 residues. Trimming shortened V by 5 bases and J by 8 bases, and 16 bases separated the two germline ends. CDR3 protein: CATSPRFNPEPQHF. CDR3 DNA: TGTGCCACCAGCCCCCGGTTTAACCCCGAGCCCCAGCATTTT.